Following are 18 T cell receptor beta chains from one sample sequenced in a study of patients and donors after allogeneic stem cell transplantation. TCRdb re-analysed the RT-PCR reads in MiXCR, keeping a single row per CDR3 protein. The data show about a million distinct CDR3 sequences, roughly 18% seen once. The material sequenced was blood, either unsorted or a sorted T cell fraction (not recorded which). All receptors derive from a human donor who was either an allogeneic HSCT recipient or a stem cell or donor lymphocyte infusion donor (not recorded which). It is not recorded whose cells these are; they may come from a transplant donor.

The genes are TRBV7-2 and TRBJ2-5, with D tentatively TRBD1 (5 bases). The CDR3 is 15 residues long. V lost 3 bases, J lost 6 bases, and 17 bases lay in between. CDR1 and CDR2 from the germline V gene are SGHTA and FQGNSA. CDR3 in amino acids: CASSLSRTPRQTQYF. The CDR3, as DNA: TGTGCCAGCAGCTTGTCGAGGACACCTCGGCAGACCCAGTACTTC.

The chain joins TRBV20-1 to TRBJ2-5; D is undetermined. The CDR3 sequence is 11 residues long. Trimming pared 6 bases from V and 5 bases from J, leaving 10 bases between. Germline lookup yields CDR1 DFQATT and CDR2 SNEGSKA (reference sequence). CDR3 coding DNA: TGCAGTGCCTCGGTGCGGGAGACCCAGTACTTC. Protein product: CSASVRETQYF.

This clonotype appeared a few times. The V and J genes are TRBV7-9 and TRBJ2-6; D is ambiguous. The CDR3 sequence is 17 residues long. V was pared by 5 bases and J by 0 bases, with 14 bases between. The germline CDR1 and CDR2 sequences are SEHNR and FQNEAQ (reference sequence). CDR3 sequence: CASSPPTTSSGANVLTF. The CDR3 DNA follows: TGTGCCAGCAGCCCCCCGACAACCAGCTCTGGGGCCAACGTCCTGACTTTC.

This clonotype was seen more than once but under ten times. V usage is TRBV7-2 and J usage is TRBJ1-4, with unresolved D. V lost 1 base, J lost 7 bases, and 13 bases lay in between. CDR3 length: 15 residues. Per the germline V gene, CDR1 is SGHTA and CDR2 is FQGNSA. The CDR3 reads CASSLVAEVAEKLFF. The CDR3 nucleotides read TGTGCCAGCAGCTTAGTAGCGGAGGTCGCTGAAAAACTGTTTTTT.

The chain uses TRBV2 and TRBJ2-3; 9 bases map to TRBD2. This CDR3 comprises 15 residues. After removal of 2 bases from V and 3 bases from J, the junction contained 3 bases not matched to a gene. Germline loops: CDR1 SNHLY, CDR2 FYNNEI. In nucleotides, the CDR3 is TGTGCCAGCAGTGAATTTAGCGGGAGAACAGATACGCAGTATTTT. Encoded protein: CASSEFSGRTDTQYF.

This chain joins TRBV2 and TRBJ2-1; TRBD1 aligns across 10 bases. There are 14 residues in the CDR3. V shed 7 bases, J shed 7 bases, and the junction held 7 bases outside the gene matches. Germline assignment: CDR1 SNHLY and CDR2 FYNNEI. CDR3 amino acids: CASTLTGGKNEQFF. The DNA for the CDR3 is TGTGCCAGCACCCTGACAGGGGGCAAGAATGAGCAGTTCTTC.

This clonotype was detected a few times. V is TRBV9 and J is TRBJ2-3; D is perhaps TRBD2 (6 bases). The germline V and J ends were trimmed by 3 bases and 2 bases, with 25 bases remaining between them. Germline lookup yields CDR1 SGDLS and CDR2 YYNGEE. The CDR3 is 19 residues long. CDR3 nucleotides: TGTGCCAGCAGCGCCCCGGCGGAGCACCTCGGGACTTACACAGATACGCAGTATTTT. Translated: CASSAPAEHLGTYTDTQYF.

The chain joins TRBV6-1 to TRBJ2-2; the D call may be TRBD1 or TRBD2 (5 bases each). The CDR3 length is 12 residues. Germline loops: CDR1 MNHNS, CDR2 SASEGT. V was trimmed by 8 bases and J by 7 bases, leaving 11 bases between them. In nucleotides, the CDR3 is TGTGCCAGCTTGTGGGGGAACGGGGAGCTGTTTTTT. Translating gives CASLWGNGELFF.

This clonotype appeared a few times. The chain employs TRBV11-3 and TRBJ2-2; D ambiguous. Germline loops: CDR1 SGHNT, CDR2 YENEEA. Between the trimmed V and J ends, which lost 2 bases and 6 bases, there was a span of 10 bases. The CDR3 extends over 14 amino acids. CDR3 in DNA: TGTGCCAGCAGCTTATTTAGGGCCCCCGGGGAGCTGTTTTTT. Translation gives CASSLFRAPGELFF.

This clonotype was seen a single time. The genes are TRBV20-1 and TRBJ2-4; the D gene is possibly TRBD2 (6 bases). The CDR3 sequence is 15 residues long. Germline loops: CDR1 DFQATT, CDR2 SNEGSKA (reference sequence). Trimming removed 6 bases from V and 0 bases from J, with 15 bases in between. DNA for the CDR3: TGCAGTGCGCCTGCGCGGGGCCTAGCCAAAAACATTCAGTACTTC. This gives the protein CSAPARGLAKNIQYF.

The gene calls are TRBV7-2 and TRBJ1-5, with a tentative D call TRBD1 (5 bases). CDR3 length equals 13 residues. CDR1 is SGHTA and CDR2 is FQGNSA in the germline V gene. The CDR3 DNA reads as TGTGCTGTCGCGGGGGGGGTGAATCAGCCCCAGCATTTT. Translating it yields CAVAGGVNQPQHF.

At least ten counts were recorded for this clonotype. CDR3 in amino acids: CASSSTGTGSYEQYF. CDR3 coding DNA: TGTGCCAGCAGCTCAACCGGGACAGGCTCCTACGAGCAGTACTTC. This sequence joins TRBV5-6 and TRBJ2-7; TRBD1 matches at 8 bases. From germline, CDR1 is SGHDT and CDR2 YYEEEE. Trimming removed 3 bases from V and 0 bases from J; junction bases left unmatched: 5. The CDR3 is 15 amino acids.

The chain couples TRBV15 to TRBJ2-3, with D unresolved. V lost 0 bases and J 6 bases, leaving 10 bases between the germline ends. This CDR3 contains 14 residues. The germline CDR1 and CDR2 sequences are LNHNV and YYDKDF (reference sequence). DNA of the CDR3: TGTGCCACCAGCAGAGATTGGGTGGAGGATACGCAGTATTTT. Translated, it gives CATSRDWVEDTQYF. Full variable domain (remainder filled in from reference TRBV15 and TRBJ2-3): DAMVIQNPRYQVTQFGKPVTLSCSQTLNHNVMYWYQQKSSQAPKLLFHYYDKDFNNEADTPDNFQSRRPNTSFCFLDIRSPGLGDTAMYLCATSRDWVEDTQYFGPGTRLTVL.

The gene calls are TRBV24-1 and TRBJ1-2; D might be TRBD1 (5 bases). The CDR3 length is 12 residues. V lost 0 bases, J lost 8 bases, and 6 bases lay in between. In germline, CDR1 is KGHDR, CDR2 SFDVKD. CDR3 loop: CATSDLQGGYTF. In DNA, the CDR3 is TGTGCCACCAGTGATTTGCAGGGCGGCTACACCTTC.

V gene TRBV3-1 combines with J gene TRBJ2-1; TRBD2 might be the D (6 bases). Germline CDR1 reads LGHDT; CDR2 reads YNNKEL (reference sequence). There are 15 residues in the CDR3. V dropped 4 bases and J dropped 9 bases, with 19 bases sitting between them. CDR3 DNA sequence: TGTGCCAGCAGCCGGGTCCGCGGGGATCAAGGTGAGCAGTTCTTC. It is translated as CASSRVRGDQGEQFF.

The gene calls are TRBV5-6 and TRBJ2-7; tentative D call: TRBD1 (6 bases). The CDR3 is 13 amino acids. With 4 bases removed from V and 3 bases from J, the gap between germline ends came to 11 bases. Germline V CDR1 and CDR2: SGHDT, YYEEEE. The CDR3 sequence: CASSLQGNYEQYF. The CDR3 region has the DNA TGTGCCAGCAGCCTACAGGGTAACTACGAGCAGTACTTC.

The CDR3 DNA follows: TGCAGTGCTAGATTCGGGACAGCGTCCTACGAGCAGTACTTC. Protein product: CSARFGTASYEQYF. V is TRBV20-1 and J is TRBJ2-7; TRBD1 matches at 7 bases. Germline trimming cut 2 bases from V and 1 base from J; bases unmatched to any gene: 5. This CDR3 region has 14 residues. CDR1 and CDR2 (germline): DFQATT, SNEGSKA (reference sequence).

This clonotype was observed a few times. The chain uses TRBV2 and TRBJ2-2, with 11 bases lining up with TRBD2. This CDR3 is built from 16 residues. The V segment lost 2 bases and the J segment 4 bases; nucleotides outside the gene matches: 3. From germline, CDR1 is SNHLY and CDR2 FYNNEI. CDR3 coding DNA: TGTGCCAGCAGTGAAATAGCGGGAGGGGGCACCGGGGAGCTGTTTTTT. It yields the protein CASSEIAGGGTGELFF.